This TCR beta chain is from a study of CD8 T cells in ankylosing spondylitis. Study-wide results and limits: Made up of about eight highly homologous variants, a TCR beta motif appeared characteristic of ankylosing spondylitis blood. Relatively scarce in peripheral blood, disease-linked clones were CD8+.

TCRdb itself ran the 5' RACE reads through MiXCR, one entry per CDR3 protein. Here the sample spans some 840,000 distinct CDR3 sequences, roughly 12% being singletons. This clonotype was detected a few times. Its antigen is undetermined. The clonotype originates from a male donor with ankylosing spondylitis. Specimen: blood, either unsorted or a sorted T cell fraction (not recorded which).

CDR3 loop: CASSGQRVGGNQPQHF. CDR3 DNA: TGTGCCAGCAGTGGCCAAAGGGTGGGTGGGAATCAGCCCCAGCATTTT. This chain uses TRBV6-1 with TRBJ1-5; D unclear. The CDR3 is 16 amino acids. Germline-derived CDR1 and CDR2 are MNHNS and SASEGT. The V end was cut by 4 bases, the J end by 4 bases, with 17 bases between.